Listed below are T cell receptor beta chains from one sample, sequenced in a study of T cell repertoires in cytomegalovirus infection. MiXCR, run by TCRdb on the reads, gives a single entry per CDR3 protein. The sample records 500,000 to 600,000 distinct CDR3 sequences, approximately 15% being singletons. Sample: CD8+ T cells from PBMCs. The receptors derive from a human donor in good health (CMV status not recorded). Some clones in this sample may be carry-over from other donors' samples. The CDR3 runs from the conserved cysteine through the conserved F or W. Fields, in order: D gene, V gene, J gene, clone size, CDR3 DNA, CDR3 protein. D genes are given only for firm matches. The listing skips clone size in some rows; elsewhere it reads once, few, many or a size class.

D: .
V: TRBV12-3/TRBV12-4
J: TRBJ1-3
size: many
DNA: TGTGCCAGCAGGTACCTCGACAGAGCCTCTGGAAACACCATATATTTT
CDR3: CASRYLDRASGNTIYF

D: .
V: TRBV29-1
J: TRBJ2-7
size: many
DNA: TGCAGCGTTGAAGAGGCGAGCTACGAGCAGTACTTC
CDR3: CSVEEASYEQYF

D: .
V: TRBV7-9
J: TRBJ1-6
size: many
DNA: TGTGCCAGCAGCTTAGGCCAGTCCCTCCACTTT
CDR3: CASSLGQSLHF

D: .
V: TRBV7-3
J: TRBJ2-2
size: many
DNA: TGTGCCAGCAGTTTGACTGGCCCAACCGGGGAGCTGTTTTTT
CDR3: CASSLTGPTGELFF

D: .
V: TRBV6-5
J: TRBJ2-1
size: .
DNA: TGTGCCAGCAGTTACCCAGAAAACAATGAGCAGTTCTTC
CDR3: CASSYPENNEQFF

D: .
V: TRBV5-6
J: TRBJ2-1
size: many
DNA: TGTGCCAGCAGCTTGGATCAGGGGGGGTACGACAATGAGCAGTTCTTC
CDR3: CASSLDQGGYDNEQFF

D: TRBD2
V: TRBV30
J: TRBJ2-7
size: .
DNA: TGTGCCTGGAGTGGACTAGCGGGAAGCTACGAGCAGTACTTC
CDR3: CAWSGLAGSYEQYF

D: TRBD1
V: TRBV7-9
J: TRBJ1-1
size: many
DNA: TGTGCCAGCAGCTTCCGGGACAGGGGGCATGTCACTGAAGCTTTCTTT
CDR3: CASSFRDRGHVTEAFF

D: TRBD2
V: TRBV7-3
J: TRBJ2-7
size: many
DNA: TGTGCCAGCAGCTTGACCGGGACTAGCGGGGTATATGACGAGCAGTACTTC
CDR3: CASSLTGTSGVYDEQYF

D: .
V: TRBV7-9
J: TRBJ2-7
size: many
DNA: TGTGCCAGCAGCCCGGGTGGGGGGTCGCACTACGAGCAGTACTTC
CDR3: CASSPGGGSHYEQYF

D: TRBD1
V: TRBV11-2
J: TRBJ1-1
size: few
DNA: TGTGCCAGCAGCCCGTGGGTGGGACAGGGGGCCGTCACTGAAGCTTTCTTT
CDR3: CASSPWVGQGAVTEAFF

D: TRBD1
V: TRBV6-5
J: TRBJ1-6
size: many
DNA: TGTGCCAGCAGTTACTCATCAGGGGGCTTGAATTCACCCCTCCACTTT
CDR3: CASSYSSGGLNSPLHF

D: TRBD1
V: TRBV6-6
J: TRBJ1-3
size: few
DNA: TGTGCCAGCAAGCAGGGGGCTTTACCCGGAAACACCATATATTTT
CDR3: CASKQGALPGNTIYF

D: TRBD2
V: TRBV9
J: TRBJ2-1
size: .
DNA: TGTGCCAGCGAGAGCGGGGGCAGCTCCTACAATGAGCAGTTCTTC
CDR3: CASESGGSSYNEQFF

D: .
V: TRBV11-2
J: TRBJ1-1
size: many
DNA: TGTGCCAGCAGCTTAGTCTCGGGCAAGCCTCTAGGGACTGAAGCTTTCTTT
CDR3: CASSLVSGKPLGTEAFF